These 6 T cell receptor beta chains share one sample of origin, sequenced in a study of shared clonotypes between healthy human individuals (dated by TCRdb to about 2020). The library was generated by the immunoSEQ multiplex PCR assay. In TCRdb, the immuneACCESS table is reduced to in-frame sequences with V and J assigned. These tables do not hold every clone; where another copy was compared, an unresolved V gene accounts for under half, and the others remain unexplained. This sample holds 600,000 or so clones; 90% to 95% were observed only once. The ten largest account for about 0.11% of the sample. CD8 naive samples consisted of CD45RO-negative cells that were positively selected for CCR7, yielding a CD45RA+CCR7+ population without TemRA cells. The sample taken for sequencing was naive CD8+ T cells sorted from blood. What this sample's cell subset or site label stands for: CD45RA+CCR7+. These receptors came from a woman between 25 and 40 years old in good health.

A word on this clone: The sample carries other DNA sequences with the same CDR3. The rearrangement uses TRBV27 and TRBJ1-1; D gene unclear. Germline V lookup: CDR1 MNHEY, CDR2 SMNVEV (reference sequence). V lost 2 bases, J lost 1 base, and 8 bases lay in between. This CDR3 has 14 residues. CDR3 amino acids: CASSLGLGNTEAFF. The CDR3 coding sequence is TGTGCCAGCAGTTTAGGGTTGGGGAACACTGAAGCTTTCTTT.

V usage is TRBV11-1 and J usage is TRBJ1-4; the D is unclear. Germline CDR1 SGHAT, CDR2 FQDESV (reference sequence). With 2 bases removed from V and 8 bases from J, the gap between germline ends came to 12 bases. The CDR3 extends over 14 amino acids. CDR3 residues: CASSLWRTGEKLFF. CDR3 nucleotides: TGTGCCAGCAGCTTATGGCGGACGGGGGAAAAACTGTTTTTT. Drawing the rest from reference TRBV11-1 and TRBJ1-4, the complete variable domain is EAEVAQSPRYKITEKSQAVAFWCDPISGHATLYWYRQILGQGPELLVQFQDESVVDDSQLPKDRFSAERLKGVDSTLKIQPAELGDSAMYLCASSLWRTGEKLFFGSGTQLSVL.

V gene TRBV27 combines with J gene TRBJ1-2, with D possibly being TRBD1 (6 bases). Between the trimmed V and J ends, which lost 4 bases and 4 bases, there was a span of 22 bases. The CDR3 spans 17 residues. Germline CDR1 and CDR2: MNHEY and SMNVEV (reference sequence). The CDR3, as DNA: TGTGCCAGCAGTTCCACCTCTCTGCGGACAGATATCTATGGCTACACCTTC. This encodes CASSSTSLRTDIYGYTF.

The chain links TRBV27 to TRBJ2-7, with 9 bases identical to TRBD1. Trimming cost V 6 bases and J 3 bases; bases outside gene matches: 6. The CDR3 is made up of 14 amino acids. The germline CDR1 and CDR2 sequences are MNHEY and SMNVEV (reference sequence). The CDR3 protein is CASRRDREHYEQYF. CDR3 DNA sequence: TGTGCCAGCAGGCGGGACAGGGAACACTACGAGCAGTACTTC.

The chain has TRBV28 and TRBJ2-7; the D gene is possibly TRBD2 (6 bases). Germline lookup yields CDR1 MDHEN and CDR2 SYDVKM. The CDR3 spans 13 residues. The V gene lost 7 bases and the J gene lost 3 bases, with 13 bases spanning the gap. The CDR3 loop reads CASKAGRGYEQYF. CDR3 coding DNA: TGTGCCAGCAAGGCCGGGAGAGGCTACGAGCAGTACTTC.

The chain joins TRBV27 to TRBJ2-2, with D tentatively TRBD1 (5 bases). The V gene lost 5 bases and the J gene lost 5 bases, with 15 bases spanning the gap. This CDR3 is built from 15 residues. CDR1 and CDR2 from the germline V gene are MNHEY and SMNVEV (reference sequence). The CDR3 loop is CASSQSGLRTGELFF. In DNA form, the CDR3 reads TGTGCCAGCAGTCAGTCAGGGCTTAGAACCGGGGAGCTGTTTTTT.